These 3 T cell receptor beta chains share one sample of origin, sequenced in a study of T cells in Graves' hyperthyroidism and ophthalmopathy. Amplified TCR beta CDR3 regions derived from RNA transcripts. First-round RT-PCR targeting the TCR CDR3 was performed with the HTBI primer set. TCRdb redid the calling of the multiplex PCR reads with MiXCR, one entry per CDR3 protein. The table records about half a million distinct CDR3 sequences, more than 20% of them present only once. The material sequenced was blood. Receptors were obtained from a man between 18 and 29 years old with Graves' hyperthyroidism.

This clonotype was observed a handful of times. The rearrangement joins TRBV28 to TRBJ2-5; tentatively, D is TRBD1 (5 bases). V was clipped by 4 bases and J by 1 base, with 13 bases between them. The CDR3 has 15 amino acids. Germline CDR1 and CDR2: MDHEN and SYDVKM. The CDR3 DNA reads TGTGCCAGCAGTTCCCCAGGGCCGCTCCAAGAGACCCAGTACTTC. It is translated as CASSSPGPLQETQYF.

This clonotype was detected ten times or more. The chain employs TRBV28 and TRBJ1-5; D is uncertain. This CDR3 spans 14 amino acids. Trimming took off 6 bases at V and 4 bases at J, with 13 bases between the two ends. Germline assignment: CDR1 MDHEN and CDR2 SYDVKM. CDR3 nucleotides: TGTGCCAGCAGAGGTTTTGTTTGGAATCAGCCCCAGCATTTT. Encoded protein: CASRGFVWNQPQHF. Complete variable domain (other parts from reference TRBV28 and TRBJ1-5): DVKVTQSSRYLVKRTGEKVFLECVQDMDHENMFWYRQDPGLGLRLIYFSYDVKMKEKGDIPEGYSVSREKKERFSLILESASTNQTSMYLCASRGFVWNQPQHFGDGTRLSIL.

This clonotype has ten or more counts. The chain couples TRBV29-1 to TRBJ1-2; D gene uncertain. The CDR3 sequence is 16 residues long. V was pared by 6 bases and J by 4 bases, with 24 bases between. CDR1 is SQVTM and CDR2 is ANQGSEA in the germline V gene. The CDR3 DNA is TGCAGCGTCCGTAACCTCCGAGAGATAACCATCTATGGCTACACCTTC. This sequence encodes CSVRNLREITIYGYTF.